The 5 T cell receptor beta chains presented below share a single source sample, sequenced in a study of blood T cell repertoires in COVID-19. This table comes from immunoSEQ multiplex PCR, and its TCRdb copy is limited to in-frame clones, with some not included. In the table there are about 250,000 clones, 75% to 90% of which are singletons. The source material was PBMCs or T cells enriched from blood (not recorded which). The receptors come from a woman younger than 35 who had recovered from COVID-19.

The chain recombines TRBV24-1 with TRBJ1-1; a weak D match, TRBD1 (6 bases). This CDR3 is built from 15 residues. Germline V lookup: CDR1 KGHDR, CDR2 SFDVKD. Deletions cut 2 bases from V and 3 bases from J, with 12 bases between. This CDR3 reads CATSDSGVGDTEAFF. CDR3 nucleotides: TGTGCCACCAGTGATTCAGGGGTAGGGGACACTGAAGCTTTCTTT.

The CDR3 reads CASSQVPGGQETQYF. In nucleotides, the CDR3 is TGTGCCAGCAGCCAAGTCCCGGGGGGGCAAGAGACCCAGTACTTC. The chain couples TRBV3-1 (or the pseudogene TRBV3-2) to TRBJ2-5, with 8 positions matching TRBD2. Trimming at V came to 1 base and at J to 2 bases, leaving 3 bases not matched to a gene. CDR3 size: 15 residues. CDR1 and CDR2 (germline): LGHDT, YNNKEL (reference sequence).

The V gene is TRBV3-1 (or the pseudogene TRBV3-2), the J gene TRBJ2-7; 9 bases align to TRBD2. This CDR3 is 16 amino acids long. CDR1 is LGHDT and CDR2 is YNNKEL in the germline V gene (reference sequence). Trimming at V came to 4 bases and at J to 4 bases, leaving 11 bases not matched to a gene. The CDR3 protein is CASSRGNSGGVYEQYF. The CDR3 coding sequence is TGTGCCAGCAGCCGGGGTAATAGCGGGGGAGTGTACGAGCAGTACTTC.

The gene calls are TRBV19 and TRBJ1-6; 7 positions agree with TRBD1. CDR1 is LNHDA and CDR2 is SQIVND in the germline V gene (reference sequence). The CDR3 runs to 15 residues. With 3 bases clipped from V and 9 bases from J, the junction kept 8 bases outside the gene matches. The CDR3 sequence is CASSMRTGGGSPLHF. The CDR3 bases are TGTGCCAGTAGTATGCGGACAGGAGGTGGTTCACCCCTCCACTTT.

The rearrangement uses TRBV6-4 and TRBJ1-2, with 8 nucleotides matching TRBD1. Looked up from germline, CDR1 is MRHNA and CDR2 is SNTAGT. CDR3 length equals 19 residues. After removal of 0 bases from V and 1 base from J, the junction contained 13 bases not matched to a gene. This CDR3 is CASSDSSWQGATYNYGYTF. The CDR3 DNA sequence: TGTGCCAGCAGTGACTCGAGTTGGCAGGGGGCCACTTATAACTATGGCTACACCTTC.